Detailed here is one T cell receptor (beta chain). Its antigen is undetermined. The assay was immunoSEQ multiplex PCR, and TCRdb's table has in-frame clones only and misses some. Among tens of thousands of clones, around 84% were seen once, and the ten largest hold about 5.8%. This sample was taken from a study of cytotoxic CD8 clonotypes in ibrutinib-treated CLL. Study context: Partial responses totalled approximately 25 and complete responses 2; after median approximately 62 months, roughly 14 remained remitted and roughly twelve progressed. Treatment had run for a median around eleven months, range 6 to 36, when response samples were taken. General study results and limits: Patients had baseline clonality above age-matched healthy donors, and this clonality moved with circulating CD8+ T-cell counts.

From germline, CDR1 is SGHRS and CDR2 YFSETQ. With 6 bases removed from V and 0 bases from J, the gap between germline ends came to 19 bases. CDR3 length: 17 residues. The source material was PBMCs, sampled before ibrutinib treatment. The V call is TRBV5-1, the J call TRBJ1-3; D is uncertain. The clonotype was recovered from a human donor with chronic lymphocytic leukemia. The CDR3 here is CASKRSGTASSGNTIYF. The CDR3 DNA is TGCGCCAGCAAAAGGTCTGGAACAGCGAGCTCTGGAAACACCATATATTTT.